This is a list of T cell receptor beta chains from one sample in a study of T cells in Graves' hyperthyroidism and ophthalmopathy. TCRdb recomputed calls from the multiplex PCR reads with MiXCR, one row per CDR3 protein. The sample has about 350,000 distinct CDR3 sequences; about a sixth are singletons. Sequencing was done on a sample of blood. The source of these receptors is a middle-aged woman with Graves' ophthalmopathy. The CDR3 runs from the conserved cysteine through the conserved F or W. Not every row has a clone size; where given, it reads once, few, many or a size class.

>TRBV28|many
CASSPRASGTGYEQYF
>TRBV28|many
CASRQTGKTNYGYTF
>TRBV27|many
CASSYGDSYEQYF
>TRBV9|many
CASSPWEGELFF
>TRBV19|many
CASSISDGSRSYEQYF
>TRBV19|many
CASSIPGVSNQPQHF
>TRBV12-3/TRBV12-4|-
CASSYPSGVTGELFF
>TRBV7-9|many
CASSLGPAGYGYTF
>TRBV28|-
CASSQYGERFSEQYF
>TRBV6-1|many
CASSPYSGSLRYEQYF
>TRBV13|many
CASSLERGTEAFF
>TRBV20-1|many
CSARGIQGTEAFF
>TRBV11-3|many
CASSLDLGGTYEQYF
>TRBV4-3|many
CASSQGTDYTEAFF
>TRBV6-1|few
CASSPWGQGPYEQYF